This T cell receptor (beta chain) is from a study of cytomegalovirus exposure and HLA in healthy donors. The study, taken as a whole, reports: In a later analysis, common viral pathogens appeared linked to several of the most significant clusters. Later analysis identified over 15,000 TCR beta sequences associated with HLA alleles, using a false discovery rate threshold of 0.05. Later on, a genetic analysis was performed. It linked a missense variant in DCLRE1C with V- and J-gene trimming of TCR beta. The HLA-A and HLA-B alleles of most subjects were reportedly predicted accurately from TCR beta sequences.

The PCR used 60 Vbeta and 13 Jbeta primers. Method: immunoSEQ multiplex PCR; TCRdb's copy keeps in-frame clones and lacks some. The table lists around 200,000 clones, 75% to 90% of them singletons. Germline V gives CDR1 MDHEN, CDR2 SYDVKM. The CDR3 is 12 residues long. With 8 bases removed from V and 4 bases from J, the gap between germline ends came to 12 bases. This clone appeared a few times. No antigen is known for it. The clonotype was recovered from a woman younger than 45 in good health and CMV-seronegative. The chain joins TRBV28 to TRBJ2-7; the D is unclear. The specimen was PBMCs. CDR3 nucleotides: TGTGCCAGCCGAGTTAACTTATACGAGCAGTACTTC. Translation: CASRVNLYEQYF.